The 9 T cell receptor beta chains given below trace back to one sample, sequenced in a study of T cell changes during pregnancy in multiple sclerosis. TCRdb keeps only in-frame clones here, not all; method: immunoSEQ multiplex PCR. The sample shows about 24,000 clones, around 87% of them seen only once. The sample here was CD4+ T cells from peripheral blood mononuclear cells, taken in the second trimester of pregnancy. The receptor source for this set is a female donor in good health, enrolled as a control in a pregnancy study.

This clone was seen a few times. The chain links TRBV4-1 to TRBJ2-5, with D perhaps matching TRBD2 (5 bases). Trimming stripped 4 bases from V and 5 bases from J, with 11 bases between. This CDR3 comprises 13 residues. Germline values: CDR1 MGHRA, CDR2 YSYEKL. The CDR3 sequence is CASSRGGSETQYF. The CDR3 coding sequence is TGCGCCAGCAGCCGAGGAGGCTCGGAGACCCAGTACTTC.

The chain links TRBV2 to TRBJ1-2, with a weak D call TRBD1 (5 bases). Trimming took 3 bases from V and 8 from J, leaving 22 bases between them. CDR1 SNHLY and CDR2 FYNNEI come from the germline V gene. The CDR3 length is 16 residues. The CDR3 nucleotides are TGTGCCAGCAGTGATGGGCAGTCCCCCTGGAGGGGCGGCTACACCTTC. Its protein is CASSDGQSPWRGGYTF.

DNA of the CDR3: TGCGCCAGCAGCCAAGATCGGCAGGGTCGCAACGAGCAGTACTTC. This encodes CASSQDRQGRNEQYF. The J gene is TRBJ2-7, the V gene TRBV4-1; the D gene is possibly TRBD1 (5 bases). CDR1 and CDR2 from the germline V gene are MGHRA and YSYEKL. Trimming removed 0 bases from V and 5 bases from J, with 14 bases in between. The CDR3 runs to 15 residues.

The rearrangement joins TRBV9 to TRBJ2-2; D not resolved. The germline V and J ends were trimmed by 2 bases and 4 bases, with 3 bases remaining between them. Germline V gives CDR1 SGDLS, CDR2 YYNGEE. CDR3 length equals 12 residues. In DNA form, the CDR3 reads TGTGCCAGCAGCGTTAGCACCGGGGAGCTGTTTTTT. Protein product: CASSVSTGELFF.

This chain uses TRBV7-2 with TRBJ2-7, with TRBD2 matching 11 bases. V was pared by 4 bases and J by 3 bases, with 8 bases of the junction left unmatched. The germline V gene has CDR1 SGHTA and CDR2 FQGNSA. The CDR3 spans 16 residues. The CDR3 DNA is TGTGCCAGCAGCTCACTAGCGGGGGCGAACTTCTACGAGCAGTACTTC. It is translated as CASSSLAGANFYEQYF.

The sample holds one count of this clone. The rearrangement links TRBV28 to TRBJ1-1; D is uncertain. The V and J ends lost 4 bases and 10 bases respectively, with 19 bases between them. The CDR3 loop spans 14 amino acids. Per the germline V gene, CDR1 is MDHEN and CDR2 is SYDVKM. The CDR3, as DNA: TGTGCCAGCAGTTCGAGGGTCTTGCCTATGGGAGCTTTCTTT. Translated, it gives CASSSRVLPMGAFF.

This chain links TRBV27 with TRBJ2-7, with TRBD1 matching 11 bases. The CDR3 runs 18 residues. The V gene's germline CDR1 is MNHEY and CDR2 SMNVEV (reference sequence). V dropped 5 bases and J dropped 7; count of bases not matched to a gene: 19. This chain's CDR3 is CASSPRPWDRGTPREQYF. CDR3 in DNA: TGTGCCAGCAGTCCTCGGCCTTGGGACAGGGGGACCCCTAGGGAGCAGTACTTC.

The chain combines TRBV9 with TRBJ1-6; TRBD1 aligns across 8 bases. Germline V gene data show CDR1 as SGDLS and CDR2 as YYNGEE. V was clipped by 2 bases and J by 9 bases; unmatched bases: 4. The CDR3 is 14 residues long. The DNA for the CDR3 is TGTGCCAGCAGCGTCGACAGGGGAGGTTCACCCCTCCACTTT. Its protein product is CASSVDRGGSPLHF.

This chain links TRBV6-1 with TRBJ2-5, with D possibly matching TRBD2 (5 bases). This CDR3 contains 16 residues. CDR1 is MNHNS and CDR2 is SASEGT in the germline V gene. Trimming cost V 4 bases and J 1 base, with 16 bases left between them. The CDR3 loop reads CASSVERVALQETQYF. DNA of the CDR3: TGTGCCAGCAGTGTAGAGAGGGTGGCCCTCCAAGAGACCCAGTACTTC.